The clone carrying this T cell receptor (beta chain) showed up many times. This CDR3 has 13 residues. Deletions cut 7 bases from V and 1 base from J, with 10 bases between. TCRdb called the RT-PCR reads again in MiXCR, with one record for every CDR3 protein. Of about a million distinct CDR3 sequences in the sample, 15% to 20% are singletons; the top ten hold around 5.5%. These data belong to a study of patients and donors after allogeneic stem cell transplantation. Sequenced: blood, either unsorted or a sorted T cell fraction (not recorded which). J is TRBJ1-1 and V is TRBV12-3 or TRBV12-4; D is ambiguous. The TCR comes from a human donor who was either an allogeneic HSCT recipient or a stem cell or donor lymphocyte infusion donor (not recorded which). It is not recorded whose cells these are; they may come from a transplant donor. CDR3: CASNMGRNTEAFF. CDR3 bases: TGTGCCAGCAATATGGGGAGGAACACTGAAGCTTTCTTT.